The T cell receptor beta chain described here comes from a study of T cell responses to AZD1222 COVID-19 vaccine. As for the study in general: Second doses that came at about 4 or about 12 weeks were put together.

This CDR3 contains 13 residues. Between the trimmed V and J ends, which lost 0 bases and 13 bases, there was a span of 13 bases. Germline V gene sequence: CDR1 LGHNA, CDR2 YSLEER. Study conclusions and caveats: The study identified only a handful of AZD1222 recipients as seropositive at baseline. In a largely white British group with more females than males, clonal diversity was possibly underestimated. Nearly half of unique spike-specific TCRs reportedly avoided B.1.351 and B.1.1.7 mutated regions.

The protocol was immunoSEQ multiplex PCR, while the TCRdb copy is restricted to in-frame clones and leaves out a portion. The sample includes 97,000 or so clones, approximately 84% of them seen just once. For this clone: Antigen: not known.

The sequencing used peripheral blood, collected on day 0 of AZD1222 vaccination. V gene TRBV4-3 combines with J gene TRBJ2-1, with unresolved D. The receptor was isolated from an adult in good health. In DNA, the CDR3 is TGCGCCAGCAGCCAAGATGGCAGGCAGACCCAGTTCTTC. Its translation is CASSQDGRQTQFF.